The 2 T cell receptor beta chains below come from one sample, sequenced in a study of cytomegalovirus exposure and HLA in healthy donors (dated by TCRdb to the late 2010s). Libraries were built with the immunoSEQ multiplex PCR assay. TCRdb mirrors the immuneACCESS table, restricted to in-frame sequences. Some clones are absent from its copies; in checked studies, under half trace to an unresolved V gene, and the reason for the others is unknown. The sample table shows 120,000 or so clones, and around 89% are seen once. Together, the top ten hold roughly 1.4% of the sample. The material sequenced was PBMCs. These receptors were taken from a woman in her thirties in good health and CMV-seropositive.

The chain combines TRBV7-9 with TRBJ1-1; maybe TRBD1 (5 bases). Germline V gives CDR1 SEHNR, CDR2 FQNEAQ (reference sequence). The CDR3 loop spans 15 amino acids. V lost 2 bases and J 1 base, leaving 11 bases between the germline ends. CDR3 bases: TGTGCCAGCAGCTTATACGCCCAGGGGAACACTGAAGCTTTCTTT. It yields the protein CASSLYAQGNTEAFF.

This chain uses TRBV5-1 with TRBJ2-5; 7 bases agree with TRBD2. CDR3 length: 13 amino acids. V lost 4 bases to trimming and J lost 4 bases; unmatched junction nucleotides: 4. From germline, CDR1 is SGHRS and CDR2 YFSETQ. DNA of the CDR3: TGCGCCAGCAGCAAGGGACTACGAGAGACCCAGTACTTC. Its protein is CASSKGLRETQYF.